This T cell receptor beta chain originates from a study of CD8 T cells in Susac syndrome (dated by TCRdb to between 2018 and 2020). Regarding the research as a whole: Of the Susac syndrome patients who were sequenced, roughly 6 had clinically active disease and about 8 were in clinical remission. The clonality of the CD8+ T cell repertoire was compared across some eleven healthy donors, roughly 14 Susac syndrome patients and about 16 multiple sclerosis patients. At the time of blood withdrawal, Susac syndrome patients were either therapy-naive, taking corticosteroids (with some also receiving IVIg), or on IVIg alone. Whether CD8+ T cell activation and differentiation in Susac syndrome was antigen driven was tested using repertoire sequencing.

Peripheral blood CD8+ and CD4+ T cells from healthy donors, Susac syndrome patients and multiple sclerosis patients were profiled using high-throughput TCR beta sequencing. Susac syndrome patients met recently defined diagnostic criteria for definite or probable disease. Bulk CD8+ and CD4+ T cells were purified by magnetic negative isolation, whereas CD8+ TEMRA cells were enriched by FACS. Blood was collected in EDTA tubes and processed within 24 hours, with PBMCs isolated through density gradient centrifugation. PBMCs intended for TCR sequencing were cryopreserved in liquid nitrogen and thawed later in a water bath at 37 degrees C. Purity of sorted or isolated CD4+, CD8+ and CD8+ TEMRA cells was at least 90%. Overall study outcomes, separate from this receptor: Susac syndrome CD8+ repertoires showed clonal expansion, highest in CD8+ TEMRA cells and greater in clinically active than remitting patients. Some 15 Susac-specific public clones were identified in the total CD8+ repertoire, and several Susac-specific public clones were identified in the CD8+ TEMRA repertoire. The number of individuals in the TCR sequencing and HLA analysis was acknowledged as relatively small.

The CDR3 runs 17 residues from the cysteine to the phenylalanine. This entry keeps only the CDR3 DNA: 51 bases, framed from base 1. CDR1 and CDR2 are drawn from the germline V gene: SGHAT, FQNNGV. Trimming at the junction amounts to 4 bases on V and 0 bases on J, and the germline ends lie 16 bases apart. RNA was extracted using the RNeasy kit, and roughly 0.45 to 1 microgram was reverse transcribed with random hexamers. The immunoSEQ multiplex PCR assay, covering 54 Vbeta and 13 Jbeta segments, was used to amplify TCR beta CDR3 regions. PCR amplification bias was corrected by using a synthetic template baseline for primer optimization and computational correction. Under the source paper's analysis protocol: Reads were annotated to V, D and J genes according to IMGT and were analyzed with immunoSEQ Analyzer, with only productive sequences retained. To calculate clonality, Shannon entropy was normalized by log2 of the number of productive unique sequences and then subtracted from one. Public and private clones were assessed among the 100 most prevalent clones of each patient and control. A clone was defined as Susac-specific if it was absent from the healthy and MS cohorts, from about a thousand published viral clones and from other ImmuneACCESS disease sequences. In TCRdb, the public reads were trimmed at Q25 with fastp and aligned with MiXCR, with productive beta chains retained. Identical CDR3 proteins give one entry, which carries the most common genes and DNA. The V and J calls come from TCRdb's annotation, not from the publication. The sample table contains about 190,000 distinct CDR3 sequences; only one count was recorded for 95% of them. The biggest ten clones account for around 0.15% of the sample.

Of note for this clonotype: Which antigen it targets is not known. Within one base of it there is no much larger clone, and no base qualities were kept.

The sequencing sample was made of CD8+ T cells from PBMCs. In this chain, TRBV11-2 is recombined with TRBJ2-4; matching of 7 bases hints at TRBD1 as the D gene. This receptor was identified in a human donor with Susac syndrome. For the CDR3, the sequence is CASSWAGQRQAKNIQYF. The nucleotide sequence reads as follows: TGTGCCAGCAGCTGGGCGGGACAGCGACAAGCCAAAAACATTCAGTACTTC. With the portions outside the CDR3 filled from the reference TRBV11-2 and TRBJ2-4 genes, the complete variable region becomes EAGVAQSPRYKIIEKRQSVAFWCNPISGHATLYWYQQILGQGPKLLIQFQNNGVVDDSQLPKDRFSAERLKGVDSTLKIQPAKLEDSAVYLCASSWAGQRQAKNIQYFGAGTRLSVL.